Each of the 21 T cell receptor beta chains below was sequenced from the same sample in a study of cytomegalovirus exposure and HLA in healthy donors. PCR amplification relied on 60 Vbeta primers (plus 13 Jbeta primers). Clones were sequenced by immunoSEQ multiplex PCR, and TCRdb holds only the in-frame ones, with some missing. The sample includes fewer than 200,000 clones, approximately 76% of them seen just once. Sample: PBMCs. These TCRs come from a female donor in good health and CMV-seronegative.

The gene calls are TRBV6-5 and TRBJ1-1; a weak D match, TRBD1 (6 bases). Germline V lookup: CDR1 MNHEY, CDR2 SVGAGI. This CDR3 region has 13 residues. The V end was cut by 6 bases, the J end by 5 bases, with 13 bases between. CDR3 protein: CASSPIRGTEAFF. CDR3 nucleotide sequence: TGTGCCAGCAGCCCCATCAGGGGAACTGAAGCTTTCTTT.

The chain combines TRBV6-5 with TRBJ1-2, with 9 bases matching TRBD1. The CDR3 is 14 amino acids. With V trimmed by 6 bases and J by 1 base, 3 bases remained unmatched. The V gene's germline CDR1 is MNHEY and CDR2 SVGAGI. The CDR3 is CASRTGQGNYGYTF. Written as DNA, the CDR3 is TGTGCCAGCAGAACGGGACAGGGTAACTATGGCTACACCTTC.

The chain combines TRBV7-9 with TRBJ2-1; perhaps TRBD1 as D (5 bases). The V end lost 5 bases, the J end lost 0 bases, and 23 bases lay between the germline ends. The CDR3 runs 19 residues. CDR1 and CDR2 from the germline V gene are SEHNR and FQNEAQ (reference sequence). The CDR3 loop reads CASSPSGGDSFTSYNEQFF. In nucleotides, the CDR3 is TGTGCCAGCAGCCCATCCGGTGGAGACAGCTTCACCTCCTACAATGAGCAGTTCTTC.

V usage is TRBV2 and J usage is TRBJ2-3; D remains ambiguous. Germline CDR1 reads SNHLY; CDR2 reads FYNNEI. V lost 1 base, J lost 1 base, and 6 bases lay in between. This CDR3 comprises 14 residues. CDR3 region: CASSEVSGTDTQYF. CDR3 bases: TGTGCCAGCAGTGAAGTATCAGGCACAGATACGCAGTATTTT.

J is TRBJ1-2 and V is TRBV28; 7 bases are a match to TRBD1. CDR1 is MDHEN and CDR2 is SYDVKM in the germline V gene. The CDR3 consists of 15 residues. The trim removed 5 bases at V and 4 bases at J, leaving 10 bases unmatched. CDR3 nucleotide sequence: TGTGCCAGCAGTACGACAGGGAGTAGGTTCTATGGCTACACCTTC. Its translation: CASSTTGSRFYGYTF.

This clone was detected only a few times. This chain joins TRBV11-2 and TRBJ2-1; D might be TRBD1 (6 bases). Germline V lookup: CDR1 SGHAT, CDR2 FQNNGV. With 5 bases removed from V and 4 bases from J, the gap between germline ends came to 9 bases. The CDR3 consists of 13 residues. Here the CDR3 reads CASSQGYYNEQFF. For the CDR3, the DNA is TGTGCCAGCAGCCAGGGGTATTACAATGAGCAGTTCTTC.

The chain employs TRBV18 and TRBJ2-7, with D perhaps matching TRBD1 (5 bases). The V gene lost 6 bases and the J gene lost 3 bases, with 15 bases spanning the gap. The germline gives CDR1 KGHSH, CDR2 LQKENI. CDR3 length: 14 amino acids. CDR3 region: CASSPATGIYEQYF. CDR3 nucleotide sequence: TGTGCCAGCTCCCCGGCTACAGGTATCTACGAGCAGTACTTC.

In its sample, this clone was seen a few times. This sequence joins TRBV5-1 and TRBJ2-7; TRBD2 aligns across 7 bases. CDR1 SGHRS and CDR2 YFSETQ come from the germline V gene. The CDR3 extends over 14 amino acids. J gave up 2 bases and V 3 bases, and 5 bases lay outside the gene matches. In nucleotides, the CDR3 is TGCGCCAGCAGCTCGGGACTAAATCCCTACGAGCAGTACTTC. Amino acids: CASSSGLNPYEQYF.

The chain couples TRBV29-1 to TRBJ1-1; no reliable D call. The CDR3 is made up of 12 amino acids. V lost 7 bases and J lost 6, with 15 bases in between. Germline V gene data show CDR1 as SQVTM and CDR2 as ANQGSEA. The CDR3 nucleotides read TGCAGCGGAGGATCAAAGGCGGCTGAAGCTTTCTTT. It is translated as CSGGSKAAEAFF.

The CDR3 spells CASSLRPGDGSTEAFF. The CDR3 nucleotides are TGTGCCAGCAGCTTACGTCCGGGGGATGGAAGCACTGAAGCTTTCTTT. This rearrangement joins TRBV7-8 to TRBJ1-1, with D maybe TRBD1 (5 bases). Germline V gene data show CDR1 as SGHVS and CDR2 as FQNEAQ. This CDR3 is built from 16 residues. Between the trimmed V and J ends, which lost 2 bases and 4 bases, there was a span of 17 bases.

This clone showed up just a few times. The rearrangement links TRBV5-6 to TRBJ1-3; 7 bases are shared with TRBD1. In germline, CDR1 is SGHDT, CDR2 YYEEEE. Trimming at V came to 4 bases and at J to 0 bases, leaving 7 bases not matched to a gene. This CDR3 comprises 16 residues. CDR3 nucleotides: TGTGCCAGCAGCACCGGACAGGATTTCTCTGGAAACACCATATATTTT. It codes for CASSTGQDFSGNTIYF. The full variable domain, in which reference TRBV5-6 and TRBJ1-3 provide the parts outside the CDR3, is DAGVTQSPTHLIKTRGQQVTLRCSPKSGHDTVSWYQQALGQGPQFIFQYYEEEERQRGNFPDRFSGHQFPNYSSELNVNALLLGDSALYLCASSTGQDFSGNTIYFGEGSWLTVV.

This clone was counted only a few times. This chain links TRBV7-3 with TRBJ1-2, with a possible D match to TRBD1 (5 bases). The CDR3 is 16 residues long. The germline V and J ends were trimmed by 1 base and 0 bases, with 12 bases remaining between them. Per germline, CDR1 SGHTA and CDR2 FQGTGA. This chain's CDR3 is CASSLSGGATNYGYTF. In DNA form, the CDR3 reads TGTGCCAGCAGCTTAAGTGGAGGGGCCACTAACTATGGCTACACCTTC.

This clone came up once. This sequence joins TRBV7-9 and TRBJ2-2; TRBD2 matches 9 bases. Germline CDR1 and CDR2: SEHNR and FQNEAQ (reference sequence). The CDR3 loop spans 16 amino acids. V lost 5 bases to trimming and J lost 2 bases; unmatched junction nucleotides: 6. CDR3 protein: CASSPPGLANTGELFF. The CDR3 region has the DNA TGTGCCAGCAGCCCGCCGGGACTAGCAAACACCGGGGAGCTGTTTTTT.

The chain employs TRBV5-4 and TRBJ2-1, with 9 positions matching TRBD2. Germline trimming cut 2 bases from V and 3 bases from J; bases unmatched to any gene: 3. This CDR3 has 15 amino acids. Per the germline V gene, CDR1 is SGHNT and CDR2 is YYREEE (reference sequence). CDR3 in DNA: TGTGCCAGCAGCTTTAGCGGGAGAGGCTACAATGAGCAGTTCTTC. Protein sequence: CASSFSGRGYNEQFF.

V usage is TRBV25-1 and J usage is TRBJ2-7; 7 bases match TRBD1. The length of the CDR3 is 17 residues. Per germline, CDR1 MGHDK and CDR2 SYGVNS. V gave up 6 bases and J gave up 3 bases; unmatched junction bases: 17. CDR3 amino acids: CASSLELGTVDYYEQYF. The CDR3 region has the DNA TGTGCCAGCAGCTTAGAACTCGGGACAGTGGATTACTACGAGCAGTACTTC.

The rearrangement joins TRBV5-1 to TRBJ2-5; 7 bases map to TRBD2. The length of the CDR3 is 14 residues. CDR1 and CDR2 (germline): SGHRS, YFSETQ. Unmatched junction bases numbered 1, after V lost 0 bases and J lost 2 bases. The CDR3 region is CASSLVGGQETQYF. The DNA for the CDR3 is TGCGCCAGCAGCTTGGTGGGGGGGCAAGAGACCCAGTACTTC.

The rearrangement links TRBV6-1 to TRBJ2-7; D may be TRBD1 (6 bases). The CDR3 contains 13 residues. Germline-derived CDR1 and CDR2 are MNHNS and SASEGT. Trimming took 6 bases from V and 4 from J, leaving 13 bases between them. CDR3 coding DNA: TGTGCCAGCAGCAGGGGATGGGCGTACGAGCAGTACTTC. This translates into CASSRGWAYEQYF.

This clone was detected a few times. V gene TRBV5-1 combines with J gene TRBJ1-1; 7 bases agree with TRBD1. The CDR3 has 17 residues. V was clipped by 3 bases and J by 0 bases; unmatched bases: 11. From germline, CDR1 is SGHRS and CDR2 YFSETQ. In DNA form, the CDR3 reads TGCGCCAGCAGCTCCATTTACAGGGGACGACTGAACACTGAAGCTTTCTTT. Amino acids: CASSSIYRGRLNTEAFF.

The chain employs TRBV7-9 and TRBJ1-2; D possibly corresponds to TRBD1 (5 bases). The V gene's germline CDR1 is SEHNR and CDR2 FQNEAQ (reference sequence). Trimming removed 7 bases at V and 4 bases at J, with 13 bases between. The CDR3 totals 13 residues. CDR3 DNA: TGTGCCAGCACCATGGGGGGAACCTATGGCTACACCTTC. Translation: CASTMGGTYGYTF.

V and J are TRBV9 and TRBJ1-1, with a possible D match to TRBD1 (5 bases). V dropped 2 bases and J dropped 7 bases, with 12 bases sitting between them. The CDR3 runs 13 residues. Germline V gene data show CDR1 as SGDLS and CDR2 as YYNGEE. CDR3 coding DNA: TGTGCCAGCAGCGTCCGTACCCAGGGTGAAGCTTTCTTT. Encoded protein: CASSVRTQGEAFF.

The V gene is TRBV2, the J gene TRBJ2-1; D might be TRBD2 (6 bases). V dropped 3 bases and J dropped 9 bases, with 15 bases sitting between them. This CDR3 spans 14 amino acids. CDR1 is SNHLY, CDR2 FYNNEI, per germline. CDR3 residues: CASSEGSGSREQFF. As DNA, the CDR3 is TGTGCCAGCAGTGAGGGGAGCGGGTCGCGTGAGCAGTTCTTC. Filled out from reference TRBV2 and TRBJ2-1, the complete variable domain reads EPEVTQTPSHQVTQMGQEVILRCVPISNHLYFYWYRQILGQKVEFLVSFYNNEISEKSEIFDDQFSVERPDGSNFTLKIRSTKLEDSAMYFCASSEGSGSREQFFGPGTRLTVL.